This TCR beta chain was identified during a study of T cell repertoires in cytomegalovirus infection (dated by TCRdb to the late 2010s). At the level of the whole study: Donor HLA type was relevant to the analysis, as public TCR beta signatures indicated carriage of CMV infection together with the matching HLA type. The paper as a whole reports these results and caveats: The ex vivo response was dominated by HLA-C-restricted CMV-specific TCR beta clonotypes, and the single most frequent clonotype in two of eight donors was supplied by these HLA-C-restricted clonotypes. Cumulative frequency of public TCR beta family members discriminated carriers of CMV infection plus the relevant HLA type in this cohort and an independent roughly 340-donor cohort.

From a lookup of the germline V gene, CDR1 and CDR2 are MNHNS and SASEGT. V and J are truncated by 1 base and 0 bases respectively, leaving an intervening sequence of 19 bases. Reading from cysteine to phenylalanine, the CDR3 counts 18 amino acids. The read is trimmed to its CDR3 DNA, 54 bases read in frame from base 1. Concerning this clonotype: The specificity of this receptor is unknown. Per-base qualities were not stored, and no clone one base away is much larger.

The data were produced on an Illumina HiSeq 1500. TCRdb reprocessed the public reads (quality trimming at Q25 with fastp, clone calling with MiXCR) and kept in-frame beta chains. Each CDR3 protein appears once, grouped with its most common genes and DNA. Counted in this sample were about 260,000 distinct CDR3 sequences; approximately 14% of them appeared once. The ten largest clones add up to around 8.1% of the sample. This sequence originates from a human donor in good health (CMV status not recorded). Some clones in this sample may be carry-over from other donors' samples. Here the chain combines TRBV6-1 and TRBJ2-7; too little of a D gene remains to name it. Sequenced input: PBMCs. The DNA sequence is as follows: TGTGCCAGCAGTGAAGTGCCCCCCGGGCAGGACCTCTCCTACGAGCAGTACTTC. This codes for CASSEVPPGQDLSYEQYF.